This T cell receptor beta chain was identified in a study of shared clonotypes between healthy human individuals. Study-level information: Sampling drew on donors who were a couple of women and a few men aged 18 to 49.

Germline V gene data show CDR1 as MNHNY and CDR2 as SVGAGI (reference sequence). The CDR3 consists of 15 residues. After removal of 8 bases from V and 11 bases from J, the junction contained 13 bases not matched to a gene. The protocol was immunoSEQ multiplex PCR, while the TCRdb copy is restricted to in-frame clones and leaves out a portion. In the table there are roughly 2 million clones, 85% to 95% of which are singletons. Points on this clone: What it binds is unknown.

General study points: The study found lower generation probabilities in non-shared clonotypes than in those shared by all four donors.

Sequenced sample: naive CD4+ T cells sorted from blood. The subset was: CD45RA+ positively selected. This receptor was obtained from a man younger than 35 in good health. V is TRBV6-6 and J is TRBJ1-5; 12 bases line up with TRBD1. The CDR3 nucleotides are TGTGCCAGCGCCGGGACAGGGGGCGCTAAGGTGGCCCAGCATTTT. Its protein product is CASAGTGGAKVAQHF.